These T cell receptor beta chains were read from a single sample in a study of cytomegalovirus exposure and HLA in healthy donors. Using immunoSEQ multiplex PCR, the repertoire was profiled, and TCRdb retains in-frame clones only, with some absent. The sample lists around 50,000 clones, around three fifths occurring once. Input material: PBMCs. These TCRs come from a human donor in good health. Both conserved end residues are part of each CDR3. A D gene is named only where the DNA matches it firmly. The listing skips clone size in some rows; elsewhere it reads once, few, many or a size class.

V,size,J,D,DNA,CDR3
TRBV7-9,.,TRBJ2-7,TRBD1,TGTGCCAGCAGCTGGAAGGGGACAGGGGGCCCCTACGAGCAGTACTTC,CASSWKGTGGPYEQYF
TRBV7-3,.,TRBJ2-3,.,TGTGCCAGCAGCTTAAACCTAGCCCGCACAGATACGCAGTATTTT,CASSLNLARTDTQYF
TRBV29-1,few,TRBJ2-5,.,TGCAGCGTTAACAGATACCAAGAGACCCAGTACTTC,CSVNRYQETQYF
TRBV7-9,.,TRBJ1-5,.,TGTGCCAGCAGCTTCGGGGGGGAGGGTCAGCCCCAGCATTTT,CASSFGGEGQPQHF
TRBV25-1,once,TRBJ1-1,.,TGTGCCAGCAGTGAATACGGTAACACTGAAGCTTTCTTT,CASSEYGNTEAFF
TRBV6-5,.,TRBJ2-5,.,TGTGCCAGCAGTAGGACAGTACAAGAGACCCAGTACTTC,CASSRTVQETQYF
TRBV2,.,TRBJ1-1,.,TGTGCCAGCAGTGAACCTCCCGCAGGGCGGACTGAAGCTTTCTTT,CASSEPPAGRTEAFF
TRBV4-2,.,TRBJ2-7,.,TGTGCCAGCAGCCAAGCGGGACAAGCCCCCTACGAGCAGTACTTC,CASSQAGQAPYEQYF
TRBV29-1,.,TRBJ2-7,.,TGCAGCGTTGCACCCGAAGGGGCTGCGGACGAGCAGTACTTC,CSVAPEGAADEQYF
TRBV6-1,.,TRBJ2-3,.,TGTGCCAGCAGTGAACTACCTAGGGATACGCAGTATTTT,CASSELPRDTQYF
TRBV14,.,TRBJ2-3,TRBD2,TGTGCCAGCAGCCAAGGACGAGCTAGCGGGACAACCGATACGCAGTATTTT,CASSQGRASGTTDTQYF
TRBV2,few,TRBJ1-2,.,TGTGCCAGCAGTAGTCAGGCCTCAATCCGAGGCTACACCTTC,CASSSQASIRGYTF
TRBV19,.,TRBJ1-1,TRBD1,TGTGCCAGTAGACCCGGGACAGGGGGCGTGAACACTGAAGCTTTCTTT,CASRPGTGGVNTEAFF
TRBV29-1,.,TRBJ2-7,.,TGCAGCGTTGAAGATTTCGAAACCGGTAGCTCCTACGAGCAGTACTTC,CSVEDFETGSSYEQYF
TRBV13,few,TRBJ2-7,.,TGTGCCAGCAGCAAACAGGGGGGGCGATCCTACGAGCAGTACTTC,CASSKQGGRSYEQYF
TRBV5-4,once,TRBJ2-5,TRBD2,TGTGCCAGCAGCAAGTCCTGGGGGGGCCAAGAGACCCAGTACTTC,CASSKSWGGQETQYF
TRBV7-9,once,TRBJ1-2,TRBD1,TGTGCCAGCAGGAGTACAGGGGACTATGGCTACACCTTC,CASRSTGDYGYTF
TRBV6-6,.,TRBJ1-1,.,TGTGCCAGCAGGGCCAACACTGAAGCTTTCTTT,CASRANTEAFF
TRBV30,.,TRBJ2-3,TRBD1,TGTGCCTGGCAGACAGGGGGCACAGATACGCAGTATTTT,CAWQTGGTDTQYF
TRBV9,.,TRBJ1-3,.,TGTGCCAGCAGCGCCCATCGGTCGTCACGGGCTGGAAACACCATATATTTT,CASSAHRSSRAGNTIYF
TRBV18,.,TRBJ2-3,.,TGTGCCAGCTGCTGGGACGGGGGGCCCACAGATACGCAGTATTTT,CASCWDGGPTDTQYF
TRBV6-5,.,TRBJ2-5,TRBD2,TGTGCCAGCAGAAGGACTAGCGGGGCCCAAGAGACCCAGTACTTC,CASRRTSGAQETQYF
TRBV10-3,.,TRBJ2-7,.,TGTGCCATCAGTGAGGGAGGGCCCAACGACGAGCAGTACTTC,CAISEGGPNDEQYF
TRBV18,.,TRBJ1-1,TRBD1,TGTGCCAGCTCACCCGGGACAGGGCTGAACACTGAAGCTTTCTTT,CASSPGTGLNTEAFF
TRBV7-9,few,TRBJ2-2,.,TGTGCCAGCAGCTTTAGGGCGGCAGGGCTACACACCGGGGAGCTGTTTTTT,CASSFRAAGLHTGELFF
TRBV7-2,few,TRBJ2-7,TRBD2,TGTGCCAGCAGTACGGGACTAGGGTCATCCTACGAGCAGTACTTC,CASSTGLGSSYEQYF
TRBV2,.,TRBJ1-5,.,TGTGCCAGCAGTGGCGGGGGCAATCAGCCCCAGCATTTT,CASSGGGNQPQHF
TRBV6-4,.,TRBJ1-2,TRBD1,TGTGCCAGCAGTGACGAGACAGGGCTTGGAGGCTACACCTTC,CASSDETGLGGYTF
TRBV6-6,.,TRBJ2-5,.,TGTGCCAGCAGGGCTAGCACAGGGTGGCAAGAGACCCAGTACTTC,CASRASTGWQETQYF
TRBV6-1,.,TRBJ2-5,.,TGTGCCAGCAGTGTGGGTAGGGGGGGTCGAGAGACCCAGTACTTC,CASSVGRGGRETQYF
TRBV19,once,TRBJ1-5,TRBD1,TGTGCCAGTAGCATTAGGACAGGGTTGCAGTCTCAGCCCCAGCATTTT,CASSIRTGLQSQPQHF
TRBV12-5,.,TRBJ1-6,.,TGTGCTAGTGGTTTGTACCCACCGAGCTCCTATAATTCACCCCTCCACTTT,CASGLYPPSSYNSPLHF
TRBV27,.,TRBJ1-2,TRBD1,TGTGCCAGCAGCCCCTCGGACAGGGTAGGCGGCTACACCTTC,CASSPSDRVGGYTF
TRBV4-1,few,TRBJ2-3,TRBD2,TGCGCCAGCAGCCAAGGGGTAGCGGGGTTTACAGATACGCAGTATTTT,CASSQGVAGFTDTQYF
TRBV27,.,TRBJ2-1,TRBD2,TGTGCCAGCAGTTCACGGGGGGGAAGCTCCTACAATGAGCAGTTCTTC,CASSSRGGSSYNEQFF
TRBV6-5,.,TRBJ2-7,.,TGTGCCAGCAGTTATTCGCGTTCCTACGAGCAGTACTTC,CASSYSRSYEQYF
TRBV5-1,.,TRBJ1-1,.,TGCGCCAGCAGCGGAAGAGGGGGGAACACTGAAGCTTTCTTT,CASSGRGGNTEAFF
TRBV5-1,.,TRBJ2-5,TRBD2,TGCGCCAGCAGCTTATCCCCCAGCGGGGGGGCCTGGGAGACCCAGTACTTC,CASSLSPSGGAWETQYF
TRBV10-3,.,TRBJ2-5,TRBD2,TGTGCCATCAGCCGCGAGACTAGCGGGGGGGACCAGTACTTC,CAISRETSGGDQYF
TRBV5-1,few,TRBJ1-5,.,TGCGCCAGCAGCTTGAGTTGGGGGCGCAATCAGCCCCAGCATTTT,CASSLSWGRNQPQHF
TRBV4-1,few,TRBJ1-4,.,TGCGCCAGCAGCCAAGAATTGAAGGGAGGATATGAAAAACTGTTTTTT,CASSQELKGGYEKLFF